This T cell receptor (beta chain) was sequenced for a study of shared clonotypes between healthy human individuals. Germline V gives CDR1 GTSNPN, CDR2 SVGIG (reference sequence). CDR3 size: 15 residues. The ends were cut back, 0 bases at V and 0 bases at J, with 9 bases in the middle. Profiled with immunoSEQ multiplex PCR; TCRdb holds only in-frame clones, not every one. Found here are about 2.4 million clones, roughly 93% of them singletons; the top ten hold approximately 0.37%. The sequence was obtained from a man younger than 35 in good health. Some clones in this sample may be carry-over from other donors' samples. The chain joins TRBV30 to TRBJ1-5; D remains unclear. The sequenced sample was naive CD4+ T cells from PBMCs. Described subset: CD45RA+ positively selected. The CDR3: CAWSVNGDSNQPQHF. CDR3 bases: TGTGCCTGGAGTGTAAACGGTGATAGCAATCAGCCCCAGCATTTT.